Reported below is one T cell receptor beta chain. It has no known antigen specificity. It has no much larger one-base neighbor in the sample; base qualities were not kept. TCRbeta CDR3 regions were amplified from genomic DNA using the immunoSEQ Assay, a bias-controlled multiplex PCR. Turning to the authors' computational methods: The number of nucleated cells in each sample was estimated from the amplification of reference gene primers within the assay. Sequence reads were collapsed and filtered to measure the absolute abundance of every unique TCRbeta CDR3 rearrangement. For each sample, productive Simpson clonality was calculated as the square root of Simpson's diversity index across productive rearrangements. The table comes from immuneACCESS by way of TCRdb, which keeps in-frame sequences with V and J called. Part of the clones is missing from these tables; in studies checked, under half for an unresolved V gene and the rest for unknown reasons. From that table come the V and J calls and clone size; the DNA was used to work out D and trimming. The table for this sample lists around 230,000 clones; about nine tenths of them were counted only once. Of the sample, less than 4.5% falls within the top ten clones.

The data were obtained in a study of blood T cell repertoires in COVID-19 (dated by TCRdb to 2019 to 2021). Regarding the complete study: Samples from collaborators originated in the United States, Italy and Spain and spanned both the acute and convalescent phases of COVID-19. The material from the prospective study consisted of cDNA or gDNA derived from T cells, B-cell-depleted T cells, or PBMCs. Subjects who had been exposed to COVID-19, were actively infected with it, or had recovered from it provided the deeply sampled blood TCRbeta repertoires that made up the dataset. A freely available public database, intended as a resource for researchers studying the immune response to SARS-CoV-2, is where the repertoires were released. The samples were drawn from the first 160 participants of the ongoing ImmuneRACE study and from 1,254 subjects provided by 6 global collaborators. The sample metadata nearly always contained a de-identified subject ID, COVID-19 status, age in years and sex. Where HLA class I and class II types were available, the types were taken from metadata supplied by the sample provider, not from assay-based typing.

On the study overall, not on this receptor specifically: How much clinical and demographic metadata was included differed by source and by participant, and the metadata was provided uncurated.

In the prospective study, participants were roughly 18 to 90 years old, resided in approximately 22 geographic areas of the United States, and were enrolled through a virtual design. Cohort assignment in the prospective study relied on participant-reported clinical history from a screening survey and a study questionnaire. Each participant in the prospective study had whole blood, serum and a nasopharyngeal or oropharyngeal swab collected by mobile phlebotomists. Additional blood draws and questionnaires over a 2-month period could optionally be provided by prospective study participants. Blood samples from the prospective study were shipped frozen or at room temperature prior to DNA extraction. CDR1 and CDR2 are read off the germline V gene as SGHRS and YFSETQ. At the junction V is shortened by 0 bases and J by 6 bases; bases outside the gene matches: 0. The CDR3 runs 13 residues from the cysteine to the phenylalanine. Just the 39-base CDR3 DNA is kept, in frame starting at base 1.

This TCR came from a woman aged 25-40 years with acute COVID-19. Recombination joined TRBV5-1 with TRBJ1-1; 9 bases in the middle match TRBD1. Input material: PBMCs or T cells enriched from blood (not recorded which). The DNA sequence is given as TGCGCCAGCAGCTTGGGACAGGGGGCTGAAGCTTTCTTT. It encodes CASSLGQGAEAFF.